The 4 T cell receptor beta chains reported below all come from one sample, sequenced in a study of CD8 T cells in ankylosing spondylitis. One entry per CDR3 protein, called by TCRdb with MiXCR from the 5' RACE reads. This table has some 130,000 distinct CDR3 sequences, about 7% appearing once. Sequencing input: blood, either unsorted or a sorted T cell fraction (not recorded which). The receptors here all came from a female donor with ankylosing spondylitis or in good health (not recorded which).

This clonotype has ten or more counts. The rearrangement uses TRBV12-3 or TRBV12-4 and TRBJ2-3, with D perhaps TRBD2 (6 bases). Trimming removed 8 bases at V and 6 bases at J, with 6 bases between. CDR3 length: 10 residues. CDR3 sequence reads: CASRGDTQYF. The CDR3, as DNA: TGTGCCAGCCGGGGGGATACGCAGTATTTT.

There are many counts of this clonotype. The rearrangement uses TRBV7-9 and TRBJ2-1, with TRBD1 as a possible D gene (7 bases). CDR3 length equals 15 residues. The germline CDR1 and CDR2 sequences are SEHNR and FQNEAQ (reference sequence). V lost 3 bases, J lost 5 bases, and 14 bases lay in between. CDR3 nucleotides: TGTGCCAGCAGCTTCGGATCAGGGGGGAACAATGAGCAGTTCTTC. It specifies CASSFGSGGNNEQFF.

This clonotype was detected ten times or more. The chain combines TRBV7-2 with TRBJ2-3, with D uncertain. V was pared by 2 bases and J by 4 bases, with 7 bases between. The CDR3 loop spans 13 amino acids. Germline CDR1 reads SGHTA; CDR2 reads FQGNSA. The CDR3 coding sequence is TGTGCCAGCAGCTTAATAAGGGCAGATACGCAGTATTTT. Protein sequence: CASSLIRADTQYF. Full variable domain (remainder filled in from reference TRBV7-2 and TRBJ2-3): GAGVSQSPSNKVTEKGKDVELRCDPISGHTALYWYRQSLGQGLEFLIYFQGNSAPDKSGLPSDRFSAERTGGSVSTLTIQRTQQEDSAVYLCASSLIRADTQYFGPGTRLTVL.

By its share, this clonotype is medium-sized. The rearrangement links TRBV5-1 to TRBJ2-1, with TRBD2 matching over 11 bases. The CDR3 runs 13 residues. V lost 6 bases to trimming and J lost 5 bases; unmatched junction nucleotides: 1. CDR1 is SGHRS and CDR2 is YFSETQ in the germline V gene. The CDR3, as DNA: TGCGCCAGCAAGGGACTAGCGGACAATGAGCAGTTCTTC. Protein sequence: CASKGLADNEQFF. Using reference TRBV5-1 and TRBJ2-1 for the parts outside the CDR3, the full variable domain is KAGVTQTPRYLIKTRGQQVTLSCSPISGHRSVSWYQQTPGQGLQFLFEYFSETQRNKGNFPGRFSGRQFSNSRSEMNVSTLELGDSALYLCASKGLADNEQFFGPGTRLTVL.